Included here is one TCR beta chain sequence, with context. Its antigen remains undetermined. No base-level quality is on record; no much larger clone is a single base apart. The sample is drawn from a study of cytomegalovirus exposure and HLA in healthy donors (dated by TCRdb to about 2017). About the study as a whole: According to an earlier analysis of 587 of the donors, about 179 million T cells yielded 117 million unique TCR beta sequences and about 300 Gb of sequence data. Because of strong linkage in the cohort, five DR-DQ haplotypes were treated as single units for association and clustering. Donor age, sex, ethnicity and CMV serostatus were compiled alongside the repertoire data. The study aimed to test whether cataloging public T cell receptors could reveal signatures of past pathogen exposure. Rather than drawing on any new phenotypic data, the later analysis identified candidate immune exposures from TCR beta sequences and the way those sequences occurred across donors. A later analysis re-analyzed previously published TCR beta repertoires from roughly 690 donors and added high-resolution HLA genotyping to study TCR occurrence patterns. Every discovery cohort repertoire had been produced on one sequencing platform. Genome-wide SNP genotypes for about three fifths of the roughly 700 donors were used in a later genetic analysis, which treated that subset as a discovery cohort. To predict cytomegalovirus infection status, the study brought together high-throughput TCR immunosequencing, statistical association of individual TCRs with disease status, and machine learning. Class I and class II HLA loci were covered by the typing at four-digit resolution. Of the approximately 400 genotyped donors, over 65% fell in the genetic ancestry cluster associated with self-reported Caucasian donors. An earlier analysis of 587 of the donors used high-throughput TCR beta sequencing to judge whether each TCR beta V gene segment behaved as functional or pseudogenic. The study used immunosequencing to profile the T cell repertoires of approximately 640 subjects and linked those repertoires to cytomegalovirus serostatus. About 300 gigabases of sequencing data and approximately 80 million unique TCR sequences were included in an early release covering about 620 HLA-typed donors. A separate validation cohort of approximately 120 different subjects was used in addition to the roughly 670-subject first cohort. Typing coverage varied by locus: about 629-640 donors for A, B, C, DRB1 and DQB1; approximately 500 for DQA1; more than 600 for DPA1; some 470 for DPB1. On average, about 240,000 unique TCR beta nucleotide sequences were sequenced per donor among about 400 genotyped donors of the cohort, with about 19% of those sequences being non-productive. The study at large found these results: In a later analysis, HLA-associated TCR beta chains showed more clonal expansion and lower generation probabilities than non-associated chains that were equally common. Several of the top co-occurrence clusters appeared to be linked to parvovirus B19, influenza, CMV and Epstein-Barr virus, according to a later analysis. A later analysis found that most CMV-associated TCR beta chains appeared HLA-restricted, with HLA associations seemingly driven largely by CMV exposure. Three of the identified cytomegalovirus-associated TCR beta chains were confirmed in vitro to be specific for cytomegalovirus antigens. A further reported finding was that TCR beta sequences accurately predicted the HLA-A and HLA-B alleles for most subjects in the first cohort. In both the original and validation cohorts, the classifier was reported to diagnose cytomegalovirus status with high specificity and sensitivity. An association between a missense DCLRE1C variant and V-gene and J-gene trimming of TCR beta chains was found in a later genetic analysis and replicated in an independent cohort. HLA typing was unavailable for some donors at each locus, so association tests used only the typed subset. Presence/absence analyses assumed roughly uniform sequencing depth across donors, an assumption that may not hold. A cluster of highly shared sequence variants was judged likely to be a technical artifact of the sequencing pipeline. The only immune exposure information available for the cohort was CMV serostatus. The cohort was sequenced for TCR beta chains only, and without alpha or paired-chain data the features that could be detected were limited. The earlier analysis of about 600 of the donors excluded some 16 rarely observed V segments, including chromosome 9 orphons, because counts were too low. According to the authors, the approach could potentially be generalized to other disease states and immunological phenotypes. While some public TCRs were present in many individuals, most TCR sequences turned up only very rarely across donors. According to a later analysis, TCR association rates differed among HLA loci, with DRB1 alleles showing the most associated TCRs and HLA-C alleles showing the fewest. A later genetic analysis reported fewer N-insertions in productive TCRs among donors in an Asian-associated ancestry cluster than the approximately 670-donor mean. Some IMGT-functional V segments, including TRBV6-2 and TRBV6-3, could not be told apart with the 87-base-pair reads, so those segments were excluded. Linkage disequilibrium might explain the correlated functional status among segregating V segments, but an unknown experimental factor could not be excluded. When HLA alleles, especially DR and DQ, strongly co-occurred, TCR associations were difficult to assign to individual alleles. In the study, around 150 TCR beta chains were listed as associated with cytomegalovirus. A later analysis associated 15,000 to 20,000 TCR beta sequences with specific HLA alleles at a false discovery rate of 0.05. In an earlier analysis of approximately 600 of the donors, most TCR beta V segments were observed in productive rearrangements about 90% or about 30% of the time, broadly matching IMGT annotations.

The cohort comprised more than 550 healthy bone marrow donors. At the time of sampling, all cohort members were nominally healthy, though unrecorded immune exposures were likely present. The donor tested CMV seropositive, placing the donor among the 250 to 350 seropositive members of the cohort. A peripheral blood sample was collected from each donor, and TCR beta sequencing was performed on peripheral blood mononuclear cells. The Qiagen DNeasy Blood Extraction Kit was used to extract genomic DNA from the blood cell samples. The germline V gene (reference sequence) gives CDR1 as MNHEY and CDR2 as SMNVEV. Germline trimming amounts to 6 bases on V and 6 bases on J, with 14 as the count of junction bases outside the gene matches. The CDR3 numbers 17 residues from cysteine through phenylalanine. This entry keeps only the CDR3 DNA: 51 bases, framed from base 1. Libraries were constructed by the immunoSEQ multiplex PCR assay. For the multiplex PCR, a mixture combining 60 forward primers for TCR Vbeta segments and 13 reverse primers for TCR Jbeta segments was used. The CDR3 region of rearranged TCR beta genes was amplified from genomic DNA by a multiplex PCR assay. The amplified TCR beta libraries were sequenced on the Illumina HiSeq System as 87-base-pair reads. The published analysis was carried out like this. Across the 500 to 700 repertoires, a later analysis counted around 80 million unique TCR beta chains, approximately 10 million of which were shared by at least two donors. A nearest-neighbor algorithm error-corrected the raw reads and collapsed the reads into unique sequences, merging closely related sequences to remove PCR and sequencing errors. CDR3 sequences were aligned to IMGT reference sequences to assign V, D and J gene segments. For a sequence to be retained, a match of at least six nucleotides to both a V gene segment and a J gene segment was required. A rearrangement was called productive if the CDR3 had no stop codons and remained in frame with V and J, and every other rearrangement was called non-productive. Following IMGT convention, CDR3 was defined as the stretch from the second conserved V-encoded cysteine up to the conserved J-encoded phenylalanine. Sequences without an unambiguous match to a single V gene segment were excluded from the earlier analysis of a few hundred of the donors. An earlier analysis of a few hundred of the donors called V segments functional above 56.7% productive rearrangements and segregating when the between-donor standard deviation exceeded 5%. A statistical classification framework was built for diagnosing cytomegalovirus status from the catalog of TCR beta chain sequences. A later analysis assigned V and J genes by comparing TCR nucleotide sequences with IMGT/GENE-DB human TR gene sequences. A later analysis assigned CDR3 sequences and most-parsimonious VDJ recombination scenarios with the TCRdist pipeline. In a later analysis, every TCR beta chain was defined by the combination of its CDR3 amino acid sequence and its V-gene family, and reads without a unique V-gene family were dropped. A later analysis removed 592 highly shared, low-generation-probability nucleotide sequences to deal with suspected cross-contamination and a sequencing artifact. For each public chain, a later analysis derived a clonal expansion index from normalized ranks of inferred template counts within each repertoire. In a later analysis, generation probabilities were computed with a VDJ recombination model fitted to out-of-frame rearrangements, and the resulting probabilities were checked against IGoR. A later analysis scored TCR-TCR, TCR-HLA and TCR-CMV co-occurrence with hypergeometric tests, applying a repertoire-size bias correction to TCR pairs. A later analysis estimated false discovery rates by permuting HLA or CMV assignments 20 times. In a later analysis, co-occurring TCRs were grouped using DBSCAN, with TCRdist sequence similarity added in when clustering inside HLA-allele-positive subsets. Repertoires with fewer than 30,000 or more than 120,000 public chains, plus five repertoires with anomalous nucleotide sharing, were excluded from co-occurrence clustering. In its TCRdb copy, this immuneACCESS table keeps in-frame sequences only and misses some clones. Where compared with another copy, unresolved V genes explain less than half of these, and the others have no known cause. V and J calls plus clone size are reproduced from that table; the DNA served to infer D and trimming. For this sample there are about 120,000 clones; less than 85% appear just once. Around 20% of the sample is taken by the ten largest.

Rearrangement joined TRBV27 to TRBJ1-5, with 10 bases aligning to TRBD1. This TCR derives from a young man in good health and CMV-seropositive. Sequenced: PBMCs. The DNA sequence follows: TGTGCCAGCAGAGATCCTCGACAGGGGGCAGATTTTCAGCCCCAGCATTTT. It encodes CASRDPRQGADFQPQHF.